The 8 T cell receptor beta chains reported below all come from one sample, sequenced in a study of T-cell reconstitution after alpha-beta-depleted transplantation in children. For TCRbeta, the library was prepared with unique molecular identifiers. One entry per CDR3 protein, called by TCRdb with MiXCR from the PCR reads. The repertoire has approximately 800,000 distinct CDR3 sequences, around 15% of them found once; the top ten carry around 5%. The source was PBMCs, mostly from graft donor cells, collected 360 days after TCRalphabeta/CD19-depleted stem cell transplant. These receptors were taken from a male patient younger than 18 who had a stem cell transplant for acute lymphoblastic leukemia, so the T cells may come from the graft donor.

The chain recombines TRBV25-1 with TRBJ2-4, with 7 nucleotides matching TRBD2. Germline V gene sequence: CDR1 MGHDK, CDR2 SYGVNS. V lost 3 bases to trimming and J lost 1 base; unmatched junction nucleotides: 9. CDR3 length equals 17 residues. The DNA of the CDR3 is TGTGCCAGCAGTGACATGGGCGGGAGTGGGGCCAAAAACATTCAGTACTTC. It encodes CASSDMGGSGAKNIQYF.

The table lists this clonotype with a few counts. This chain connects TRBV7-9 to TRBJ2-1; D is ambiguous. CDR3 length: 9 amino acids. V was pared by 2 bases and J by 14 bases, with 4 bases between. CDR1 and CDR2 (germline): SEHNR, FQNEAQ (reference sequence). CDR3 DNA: TGTGCCAGCAGCTTAAATGAGTTCTTC. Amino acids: CASSLNEFF.

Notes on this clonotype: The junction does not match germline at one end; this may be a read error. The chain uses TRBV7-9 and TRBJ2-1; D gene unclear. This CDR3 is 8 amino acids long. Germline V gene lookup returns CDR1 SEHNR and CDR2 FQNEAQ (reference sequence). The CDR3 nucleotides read TGTGCCAGCAGCTTAGAGGGATTC. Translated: CASSLEGF.

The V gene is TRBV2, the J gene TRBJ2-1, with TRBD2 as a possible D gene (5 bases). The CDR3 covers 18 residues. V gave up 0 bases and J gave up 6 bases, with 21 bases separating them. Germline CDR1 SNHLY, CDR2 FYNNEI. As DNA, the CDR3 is TGTGCCAGCAGTGAAGCCTTGCTAGCAGTCTACAAGGGCAATGAGCAGTTCTTC. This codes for CASSEALLAVYKGNEQFF.

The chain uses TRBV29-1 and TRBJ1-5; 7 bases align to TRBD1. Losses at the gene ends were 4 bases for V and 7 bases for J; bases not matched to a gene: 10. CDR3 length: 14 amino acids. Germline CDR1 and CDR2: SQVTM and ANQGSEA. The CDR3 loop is CSVGTDRVGQPQHF. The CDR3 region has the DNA TGCAGCGTTGGAACCGACAGGGTTGGGCAGCCCCAGCATTTT.

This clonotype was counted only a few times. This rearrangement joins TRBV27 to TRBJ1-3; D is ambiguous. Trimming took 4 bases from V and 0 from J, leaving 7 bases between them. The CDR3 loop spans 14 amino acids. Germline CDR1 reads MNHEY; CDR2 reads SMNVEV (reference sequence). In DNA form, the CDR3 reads TGTGCCAGCAGTTCCGAGTTCTCTGGAAACACCATATATTTT. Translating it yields CASSSEFSGNTIYF.

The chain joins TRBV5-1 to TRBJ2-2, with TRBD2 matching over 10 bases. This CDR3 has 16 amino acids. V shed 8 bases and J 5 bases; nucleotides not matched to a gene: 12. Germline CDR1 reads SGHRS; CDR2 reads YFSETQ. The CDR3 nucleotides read TGCGCCAGTCGGGCTAGCGGGAGTGGAAGGACCGGGGAGCTGTTTTTT. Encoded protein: CASRASGSGRTGELFF.

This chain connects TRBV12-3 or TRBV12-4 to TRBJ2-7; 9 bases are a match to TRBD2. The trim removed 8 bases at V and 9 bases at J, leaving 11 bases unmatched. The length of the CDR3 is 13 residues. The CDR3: CASFTSGHMGQYF. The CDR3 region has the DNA TGTGCCAGCTTCACTAGCGGGCACATGGGGCAGTACTTC.